A single sample gave rise to the 28 T cell receptor beta chains below, sequenced in a study of T cells in Graves' hyperthyroidism and ophthalmopathy. RNA transcripts were the template for amplifying TCR beta CDR3 regions. RT-PCR in the first round (using the HTBI primer set) targeted the TCR CDR3. TCRdb re-called the multiplex PCR reads through MiXCR, storing one row per CDR3 protein. Among 370,000 or so distinct CDR3 sequences, about 15% were seen once, and the ten largest hold around a quarter. The specimen sequenced was blood. The receptors were gathered from a woman aged 18-35 years with Graves' hyperthyroidism that later progressed to Graves' ophthalmopathy.

This clonotype was recorded at least ten times. The rearrangement joins TRBV20-1 to TRBJ2-3, with 7 bases matching TRBD2. This CDR3 has 14 amino acids. Germline values: CDR1 DFQATT, CDR2 SNEGSKA (reference sequence). V was pared by 4 bases and J by 3 bases, with 7 bases of the junction left unmatched. The CDR3 reads CSAKRISGTDTQYF. In DNA form, the CDR3 reads TGCAGTGCTAAGCGGATTAGCGGGACAGATACGCAGTATTTT.

This clonotype was detected ten times or more. The V call is TRBV20-1, the J call TRBJ2-7; 9 positions match TRBD2. V was pared by 0 bases and J by 2 bases, with 8 bases of the junction left unmatched. This CDR3 spans 16 amino acids. Looked up from germline, CDR1 is DFQATT and CDR2 is SNEGSKA (reference sequence). CDR3 sequence: CSARDQRLADTYEQYF. CDR3 nucleotides: TGCAGTGCTAGAGACCAGCGACTAGCGGATACCTACGAGCAGTACTTC.

This sequence joins TRBV29-1 and TRBJ2-2; possibly TRBD1 for D (6 bases). Trimming left V 5 bases short and J 1 base short, with 8 bases between. Per germline, CDR1 SQVTM and CDR2 ANQGSEA. This CDR3 spans 13 amino acids. This CDR3 is CSVRQENTGELFF. The CDR3, as DNA: TGCAGCGTTCGACAGGAGAACACCGGGGAGCTGTTTTTT.

This clonotype came up many times. V usage is TRBV5-1 and J usage is TRBJ2-1; D ambiguous. Between the trimmed V and J ends, which lost 4 bases and 7 bases, there was a span of 15 bases. The CDR3 has 14 amino acids. Germline assignment: CDR1 SGHRS and CDR2 YFSETQ. CDR3 in amino acids: CASSPTWGHNEQFF. CDR3 in DNA: TGCGCCAGCAGCCCGACCTGGGGTCATAATGAGCAGTTCTTC.

This clonotype was counted many times. The CDR3 region has the DNA TGTGCCAGCAGTTCCCGGGACAGGGCTTTAAGCGGGGAGACCCAGTACTTC. This gives the protein CASSSRDRALSGETQYF. V is TRBV12-3 or TRBV12-4 and J is TRBJ2-5, with 9 bases that match TRBD1. The CDR3 contains 17 residues. The junction had 14 bases not matched to a gene; V was cut back by 4 bases and J by 5 bases.

Comment on this clonotype: One end of the junction varies from germline; a read error may be responsible. This chain joins TRBV18 and TRBJ2-1; the match to TRBD2 covers 14 bases. The CDR3 totals 19 residues. Germline V CDR1 and CDR2: KGHSH, LQKENI. The CDR3, as DNA: TGTGCCAGCTCACCAATTGTCGGGACTAGCGGGAGTAGTTACAATGAGCAGTCCTTC. It translates to CASSPIVGTSGSSYNEQSF.

This clonotype was detected a few times. The rearrangement links TRBV28 to TRBJ1-6; weak D call: TRBD1 (5 bases). This CDR3 has 12 residues. From germline, CDR1 is MDHEN and CDR2 SYDVKM. The V and J ends lost 7 bases and 13 bases respectively, with 14 bases between them. CDR3 loop: CASKQAGLPLHF. The CDR3, as DNA: TGTGCCAGCAAACAGGCGGGGTTGCCCCTCCACTTT.

This clonotype was observed a single time. This may arise from a read error, as a much more abundant clone is one base away. The chain combines TRBV20-1 with TRBJ2-1; D gene uncertain. The germline V gene has CDR1 DFQATT and CDR2 SNEGSKA (reference sequence). The CDR3 runs to 16 residues. In nucleotides, the CDR3 is TGCAGTGCTTTCTTTCGAAGTCCAAGCTCCTACAATGATCAGTTCTTC. This sequence encodes CSAFFRSPSSYNDQFF.

This clonotype was counted ten times or more. CDR3 DNA: TGTGCCAGCAGTTTATTGTATCTGGGAGATCTTCCAGATAACTATGGCTACACCTTC. This codes for CASSLLYLGDLPDNYGYTF. V and J are TRBV28 and TRBJ1-2, with D hard to call. The CDR3 runs 19 residues. V lost 1 base, J lost 1 base, and 22 bases lay in between. The germline CDR1 and CDR2 sequences are MDHEN and SYDVKM.

This clonotype was counted at least ten times. This chain joins TRBV28 and TRBJ2-5; a possible D gene is TRBD2 (5 bases). With 6 bases removed from V and 9 bases from J, the gap between germline ends came to 17 bases. The CDR3 extends over 13 amino acids. Germline V CDR1 and CDR2: MDHEN, SYDVKM. This chain's CDR3 is CASRHPSGRAQYF. CDR3 sequence (DNA): TGTGCCAGCAGACACCCAAGTGGGCGGGCCCAGTACTTC.

This clonotype showed up many times. The V call is TRBV5-1, the J call TRBJ2-7; D is unclear. The CDR3 is 14 amino acids. In germline, CDR1 is SGHRS, CDR2 YFSETQ. Trimming took off 0 bases at V and 3 bases at J, with 10 bases between the two ends. For the CDR3, the DNA is TGCGCCAGCAGCTTGGATTCTGGGAACTACGAGCAGTACTTC. It encodes CASSLDSGNYEQYF.

This clonotype was detected ten times or more. The chain recombines TRBV11-2 with TRBJ2-6; the match to TRBD1 covers 7 bases. CDR1 and CDR2 (germline): SGHAT, FQNNGV. The CDR3 runs to 17 residues. The V and J ends lost 5 bases and 3 bases, in that order; junction bases with no gene match: 10. This chain's CDR3 is CASSLPTGVRGANVLTF. The CDR3 DNA follows: TGTGCCAGCAGCCTGCCCACAGGGGTGCGTGGGGCCAACGTCCTGACTTTC.

This clonotype was counted only a few times. The chain has TRBV6-1 and TRBJ2-7; possibly TRBD1 for D (5 bases). The CDR3 loop spans 15 amino acids. The V gene lost 5 bases and the J gene lost 1 base, with 15 bases spanning the gap. From germline, CDR1 is MNHNS and CDR2 SASEGT. The CDR3 sequence is CASSYGQGHSYEQYF. The CDR3 bases are TGTGCCAGCAGTTATGGGCAGGGTCATTCCTACGAGCAGTACTTC.

With respect to this clonotype: This may be a read error: a much more frequent sequence differs by one nucleotide. The rearrangement links TRBV5-1 to TRBJ2-5; the match to TRBD1 covers 8 bases. CDR1 and CDR2 (germline): SGHRS, YFSETQ. The CDR3 runs 17 residues. With 4 bases clipped from V and 4 bases from J, the junction kept 15 bases outside the gene matches. The CDR3 is CASSNMPGGETGETQYF. The CDR3 DNA reads TGCGCCAGCAGCAATATGCCAGGGGGCGAGACGGGAGAGACCCAGTACTTC.

This clonotype was found many times. The genes are TRBV24-1 and TRBJ1-2; D uncertain. Per germline, CDR1 KGHDR and CDR2 SFDVKD. V was pared by 3 bases and J by 2 bases, with 6 bases between. The CDR3 contains 13 residues. The CDR3 sequence is CATSDLRNYGYTF. The DNA for the CDR3 is TGTGCCACCAGTGATCTCAGGAACTATGGCTACACCTTC.

This clonotype was recorded many times. This chain uses TRBV20-1 with TRBJ2-1; D uncertain. CDR3 length: 14 amino acids. Germline values: CDR1 DFQATT, CDR2 SNEGSKA (reference sequence). V lost 2 bases and J lost 3, with 11 bases in between. CDR3 in amino acids: CSARHALSYNEQFF. The DNA for the CDR3 is TGCAGTGCTAGACATGCCTTGAGCTACAATGAGCAGTTCTTC.

This clonotype has ten or more counts. This rearrangement joins TRBV7-9 to TRBJ2-5; TRBD1 aligns across 7 bases. The CDR3 runs 13 residues. Germline CDR1 and CDR2: SEHNR and FQNEAQ (reference sequence). Trimming removed 5 bases from V and 3 bases from J; junction bases left unmatched: 3. The CDR3 sequence: CASSPGQEETQYF. CDR3 nucleotide sequence: TGTGCCAGCAGCCCCGGACAGGAAGAGACCCAGTACTTC.

This clonotype was detected a few times. The V gene is TRBV3-1, the J gene TRBJ2-5; D is possibly TRBD1 (6 bases). CDR1 LGHDT and CDR2 YNNKEL come from the germline V gene (reference sequence). V shed 7 bases and J shed 1 base, with 10 bases lying between them. This CDR3 region has 13 residues. The CDR3 nucleotides are TGTGCCAGCAAGGGACACCTCCAAGAGACCCAGTACTTC. Protein product: CASKGHLQETQYF.

This clonotype was picked up many times. The chain employs TRBV18 and TRBJ2-3; 7 bases are shared with TRBD1. V lost 5 bases to trimming and J lost 3 bases; unmatched junction nucleotides: 8. The CDR3 has 15 residues. Germline values: CDR1 KGHSH, CDR2 LQKENI. The DNA for the CDR3 is TGTGCCAGCTCAAGTGATGACAGGGTTACAGATACGCAGTATTTT. Protein product: CASSSDDRVTDTQYF. Full variable domain (rest looked up from reference TRBV18 and TRBJ2-3): NAGVMQNPRHLVRRRGQEARLRCSPMKGHSHVYWYRQLPEEGLKFMVYLQKENIIDESGMPKERFSAEFPKEGPSILRIQQVVRGDSAAYFCASSSDDRVTDTQYFGPGTRLTVL.

The V call is TRBV2, the J call TRBJ2-2; D unclear. Per germline, CDR1 SNHLY and CDR2 FYNNEI. This CDR3 comprises 16 residues. Trimming took 5 bases from V and 6 from J, leaving 19 bases between them. CDR3: CASSYRPTWSSGELFF. The CDR3, as DNA: TGTGCCAGCAGTTATAGGCCGACATGGTCGTCCGGGGAGCTGTTTTTT. The whole variable domain, filled in from reference TRBV2 and TRBJ2-2, reads EPEVTQTPSHQVTQMGQEVILRCVPISNHLYFYWYRQILGQKVEFLVSFYNNEISEKSEIFDDQFSVERPDGSNFTLKIRSTKLEDSAMYFCASSYRPTWSSGELFFGEGSRLTVL.

This clonotype was counted many times. This chain links TRBV13 with TRBJ2-7; perhaps TRBD2 as D (5 bases). Trimming removed 2 bases at V and 1 base at J, with 12 bases between. The CDR3 consists of 15 residues. Per the germline V gene, CDR1 is PRHDT and CDR2 is FYEKMQ (reference sequence). CDR3 bases: TGTGCCAGCAGCTTATCTCTAGCTGGGTCCTACGAGCAGTACTTC. It translates to CASSLSLAGSYEQYF. The full variable domain, rest sourced from reference TRBV13 and TRBJ2-7, is AAGVIQSPRHLIKEKRETATLKCYPIPRHDTVYWYQQGPGQDPQFLISFYEKMQSDKGSIPDRFSAQQFSDYHSELNMSSLELGDSALYFCASSLSLAGSYEQYFGPGTRLTVT.

At least ten counts were recorded for this clonotype. This chain joins TRBV3-1 and TRBJ2-7, with D unresolved. Germline V gives CDR1 LGHDT, CDR2 YNNKEL (reference sequence). V lost 3 bases and J lost 3, with 12 bases in between. The CDR3 totals 14 residues. The CDR3 nucleotides read TGTGCCAGCAGCCACGGCAGTGACGGCTACGAGCAGTACTTC. Amino acid sequence: CASSHGSDGYEQYF.

Note on this clonotype: Possible read error: a much larger clone is one base away. This chain connects TRBV7-2 to TRBJ2-1; 8 bases are shared with TRBD1. Germline trimming cut 2 bases from V and 8 bases from J; bases unmatched to any gene: 8. Per the germline V gene, CDR1 is SGHTA and CDR2 is FQGNSA. CDR3 length: 15 residues. CDR3 sequence: CASSLLGQGADEQFF. Here the CDR3 DNA reads TGTGCCAGCAGCTTACTCGGTCAGGGGGCAGATGAGCAGTTCTTC. Drawing the rest from reference TRBV7-2 and TRBJ2-1, the complete variable domain is GAGVSQSPSNKVTEKGKDVELRCDPISGHTALYWYRQSLGQGLEFLIYFQGNSAPDKSGLPSDRFSAERTGGSVSTLTIQRTQQEDSAVYLCASSLLGQGADEQFFGPGTRLTVL.

This clonotype has a count of ten or more. V usage is TRBV7-9 and J usage is TRBJ1-5; D not certain. V lost 5 bases, J lost 3 bases, and 8 bases lay in between. In germline, CDR1 is SEHNR, CDR2 FQNEAQ (reference sequence). The CDR3 sequence is 13 residues long. Written as DNA, the CDR3 is TGTGCCAGCAGCCGACGTTACAATCAGCCCCAGCATTTT. Its translation: CASSRRYNQPQHF. Variable domain in full (rest from reference TRBV7-9 and TRBJ1-5): DTGVSQNPRHKITKRGQNVTFRCDPISEHNRLYWYRQTLGQGPEFLTYFQNEAQLEKSRLLSDRFSAERPKGSFSTLEIQRTEQGDSAMYLCASSRRYNQPQHFGDGTRLSIL.

J is TRBJ1-1 and V is TRBV20-1; D might be TRBD1 (5 bases). Germline V gene data show CDR1 as DFQATT and CDR2 as SNEGSKA (reference sequence). There are 17 residues in the CDR3. V was trimmed by 5 bases and J by 3 bases, leaving 25 bases between them. CDR3 sequence (DNA): TGCAGTGCTCCCTCAGCGAGGGGTGGGGGGTTCGACACTGAAGCTTTCTTT. It is translated as CSAPSARGGGFDTEAFF.

This clonotype was recorded a few times. V usage is TRBV19 and J usage is TRBJ2-7, with D perhaps TRBD2 (6 bases). Trimming removed 1 base from V and 0 bases from J, with 13 bases in between. The CDR3 length is 16 residues. Germline V gene sequence: CDR1 LNHDA, CDR2 SQIVND (reference sequence). The CDR3 region is CASSIVLVADSYEQYF. CDR3 nucleotide sequence: TGTGCCAGTAGTATAGTATTGGTAGCGGACTCCTACGAGCAGTACTTC. Based on the CDR3 plus reference TRBV19 and TRBJ2-7, the full variable domain is DGGITQSPKYLFRKEGQNVTLSCEQNLNHDAMYWYRQDPGQGLRLIYYSQIVNDFQKGDIAEGYSVSREKKESFPLTVTSAQKNPTAFYLCASSIVLVADSYEQYFGPGTRLTVT.

Ten or more counts support this clonotype. This chain connects TRBV13 to TRBJ1-6; D is ambiguous. The germline CDR1 and CDR2 sequences are PRHDT and FYEKMQ (reference sequence). The CDR3 covers 13 residues. The V end lost 4 bases, the J end lost 4 bases, and 5 bases lay between the germline ends. Written as DNA, the CDR3 is TGTGCCAGCAGCTCCAGATATAATTCACCCCTCCACTTT. Protein: CASSSRYNSPLHF.

This clonotype has only a few counts. The chain couples TRBV2 to TRBJ2-2; D is ambiguous. This CDR3 has 12 residues. V lost 8 bases to trimming and J lost 6 bases, with 10 bases between them. Germline V gives CDR1 SNHLY, CDR2 FYNNEI. CDR3 coding DNA: TGTGCCAGCTTGAGAGTGTCCGGGGAGCTGTTTTTT. Amino acids: CASLRVSGELFF.